Listed here are 15 T cell receptor beta chains from one sample, sequenced in a study of shared clonotypes between healthy human individuals. Profiling relied on immunoSEQ multiplex PCR, and the TCRdb table lists in-frame clones only, not all of them. The sample yields fewer than 2.5 million clones, 80% to 95% seen once. The source material was naive CD4+ T cells from PBMCs. Subset denoted: CD45RA+ positively selected. All receptors come from a man aged 18 to 35 in good health. Some clones in this sample may be carry-over from other donors' samples.

V usage is TRBV28 and J usage is TRBJ2-7; possibly TRBD1 for D (8 bases). V was pared by 3 bases and J by 4 bases, with 13 bases between. Germline V gene data show CDR1 as MDHEN and CDR2 as SYDVKM. This CDR3 is built from 14 residues. CDR3 amino acids: CASSFVQGGYEQYF. CDR3 DNA: TGTGCCAGCAGTTTCGTACAGGGGGGGTACGAGCAGTACTTC.

This chain connects TRBV5-1 to TRBJ1-2; a weak D match, TRBD1 (6 bases). The V gene's germline CDR1 is SGHRS and CDR2 YFSETQ. CDR3 length: 15 amino acids. The germline V and J ends were trimmed by 4 bases and 0 bases, with 13 bases remaining between them. The chain's CDR3 is CASSEDGQPNYGYTF. As DNA, the CDR3 is TGCGCCAGCAGCGAGGACGGACAGCCTAACTATGGCTACACCTTC.

The J gene is TRBJ2-5, the V gene TRBV2; D unclear. With the DNA end fitting TRBJ2-7 better, the J assignment may be wrong. Germline V gives CDR1 SNHLY, CDR2 FYNNEI. This CDR3 comprises 13 residues. CDR3 loop: CASSDRLHYEQYF. For the CDR3, the DNA is TGTGCCAGCAGTGATCGGCTCCATTACGAGCAGTACTTC.

This chain joins TRBV10-3 and TRBJ2-3; 8 bases match TRBD2. Germline CDR1 ENHRY, CDR2 SYGVKD. J was trimmed by 3 bases and V by 9 bases; bases with no gene match: 8. The CDR3 is 14 amino acids. CDR3 coding DNA: TGTGCCATGAGAAATAGCGGGATGACAGATACGCAGTATTTT. It translates to CAMRNSGMTDTQYF.

The rearrangement links TRBV28 to TRBJ2-3, with a tentative D call TRBD1 (6 bases). V lost 6 bases, J lost 3 bases, and 16 bases lay in between. This CDR3 has 15 amino acids. Germline values: CDR1 MDHEN, CDR2 SYDVKM. The CDR3 nucleotides are TGTGCCAGCAGGAGACAGGCCCTCCGGACAGATACGCAGTATTTT. This codes for CASRRQALRTDTQYF.

J is TRBJ2-5 and V is TRBV9; 11 bases are shared with TRBD2. Germline CDR1 reads SGDLS; CDR2 reads YYNGEE. Trimming cost V 2 bases and J 3 bases; bases outside gene matches: 3. This CDR3 is 15 amino acids long. The CDR3 region is CASSVQTSGKETQYF. The CDR3 DNA is TGTGCCAGCAGCGTGCAGACTAGCGGGAAAGAGACCCAGTACTTC. Full variable domain (outside the CDR3, taken from reference TRBV9 and TRBJ2-5): DSGVTQTPKHLITATGQRVTLRCSPRSGDLSVYWYQQSLDQGLQFLIQYYNGEERAKGNILERFSAQQFPDLHSELNLSSLELGDSALYFCASSVQTSGKETQYFGPGTRLLVL.

The chain has TRBV18 and TRBJ2-1; no definite D call. Germline CDR1 is KGHSH and CDR2 is LQKENI. The CDR3 runs to 15 residues. V lost 2 bases and J 4 bases, leaving 12 bases between the germline ends. The CDR3 nucleotides are TGTGCCAGCTCACCAGGCAGGCTAACTTACAATGAGCAGTTCTTC. Translating gives CASSPGRLTYNEQFF.

This clone was counted a single time. This chain links TRBV6-5 with TRBJ2-7; perhaps TRBD1 as D (6 bases). V lost 0 bases and J lost 4, with 13 bases in between. Per germline, CDR1 MNHEY and CDR2 SVGAGI. The CDR3 is 15 residues long. CDR3: CASSYSRGFGYEQYF. The DNA for the CDR3 is TGTGCCAGCAGTTACTCGAGGGGGTTTGGGTACGAGCAGTACTTC.

This clone was detected only once. V and J are TRBV27 and TRBJ2-1; 10 bases match TRBD1. Germline V gene data show CDR1 as MNHEY and CDR2 as SMNVEV (reference sequence). The CDR3 has 16 residues. Germline trimming cut 6 bases from V and 11 bases from J; bases unmatched to any gene: 16. The CDR3, as DNA: TGTGCCAGCAGACCTTCCCATTCGGGACAGGGGATTCAGCAGTTCTTC. As protein: CASRPSHSGQGIQQFF.

The V call is TRBV6-1, the J call TRBJ2-2, with 10 bases aligning to TRBD2. This CDR3 contains 15 residues. CDR1 is MNHNS, CDR2 SASEGT, per germline. The CDR3 region is CAHQKAASGSGELFF. The CDR3 bases are TGTGCTCACCAGAAAGCGGCTAGCGGGAGCGGGGAGCTGTTTTTT.

V usage is TRBV6-1 and J usage is TRBJ1-2; D ambiguous. V lost 0 bases and J 7 bases, leaving 9 bases between the germline ends. Germline CDR1 is MNHNS and CDR2 is SASEGT. The CDR3 runs 13 residues. CDR3 sequence: CASSEAPRRGYTF. CDR3 DNA sequence: TGTGCCAGCAGTGAAGCACCCCGCCGTGGCTACACCTTC.

This clone occurred a few times. The chain has TRBV18 and TRBJ1-5, with D possibly TRBD1 on 5 matching bases. Trimming took off 5 bases at V and 5 bases at J, with 10 bases between the two ends. The germline CDR1 and CDR2 sequences are KGHSH and LQKENI. CDR3 length: 13 amino acids. CDR3 residues: CASSSEGHQPQHF. CDR3 DNA: TGTGCCAGCTCATCCGAGGGGCATCAGCCCCAGCATTTT.

The chain carries TRBV5-4 and TRBJ2-3; 10 bases agree with TRBD1. Germline V lookup: CDR1 SGHNT, CDR2 YYREEE (reference sequence). The CDR3 loop spans 16 amino acids. Trimming took 4 bases from V and 4 from J; bases not matched to a gene: 9. The CDR3 sequence: CASSLKTGGSADTQYF. DNA for the CDR3: TGTGCCAGCAGCCTCAAGACAGGGGGCTCGGCAGATACGCAGTATTTT.

J is TRBJ2-7 and V is TRBV25-1; D tentatively fits TRBD1 or TRBD2 (5 bases each). Germline values: CDR1 MGHDK, CDR2 SYGVNS. V lost 6 bases to trimming and J lost 6 bases, with 18 bases between them. The CDR3 consists of 14 residues. CDR3 in amino acids: CASRERGRTGEQYF. Here the CDR3 DNA reads TGTGCCAGCAGAGAGAGGGGCAGGACGGGCGAGCAGTACTTC.

CDR3 protein: CASSLDPVGEQYF. CDR3 DNA: TGTGCCAGCAGCTTGGACCCAGTAGGGGAGCAGTACTTC. The chain links TRBV5-5 to TRBJ2-7, with no clear D. V dropped 0 bases and J dropped 7 bases, with 11 bases sitting between them. The germline CDR1 and CDR2 sequences are SGHKS and YYEKEE (reference sequence). The CDR3 loop spans 13 amino acids.